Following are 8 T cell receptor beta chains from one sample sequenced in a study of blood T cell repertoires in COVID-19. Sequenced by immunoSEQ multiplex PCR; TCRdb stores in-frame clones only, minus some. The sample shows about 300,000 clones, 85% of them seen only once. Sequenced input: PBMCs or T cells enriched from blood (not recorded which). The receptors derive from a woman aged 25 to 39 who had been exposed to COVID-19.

The CDR3 region is CAWSPTATNEKLFF. The CDR3 coding sequence is TGTGCCTGGAGTCCGACAGCAACTAATGAAAAACTGTTTTTT. V gene TRBV30 combines with J gene TRBJ1-4, with D tentatively TRBD1 (5 bases). Per germline, CDR1 GTSNPN and CDR2 SVGIG (reference sequence). The germline V and J ends were trimmed by 2 bases and 0 bases, with 7 bases remaining between them. This CDR3 region has 14 residues.

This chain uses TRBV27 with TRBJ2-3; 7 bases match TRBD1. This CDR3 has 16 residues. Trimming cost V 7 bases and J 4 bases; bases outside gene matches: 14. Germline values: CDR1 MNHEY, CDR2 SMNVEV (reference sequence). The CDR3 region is CASTPFTTGKADTQYF. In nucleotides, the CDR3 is TGTGCCAGCACCCCCTTCACGACAGGGAAGGCAGATACGCAGTATTTT.

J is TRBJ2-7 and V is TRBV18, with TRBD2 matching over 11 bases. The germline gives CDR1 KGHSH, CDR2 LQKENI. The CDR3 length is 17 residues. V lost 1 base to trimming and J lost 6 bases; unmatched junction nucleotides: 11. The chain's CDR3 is CASSPRTLAGGLSEQYF. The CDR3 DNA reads TGTGCCAGCTCACCACGTACCCTAGCGGGGGGACTAAGCGAGCAGTACTTC.

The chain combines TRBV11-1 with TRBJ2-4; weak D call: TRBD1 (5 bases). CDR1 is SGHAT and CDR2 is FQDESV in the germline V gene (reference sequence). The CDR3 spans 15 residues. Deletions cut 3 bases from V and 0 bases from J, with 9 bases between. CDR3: CASSLTDRAKNIQYF. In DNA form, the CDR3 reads TGTGCCAGCAGCTTGACCGACAGAGCCAAAAACATTCAGTACTTC.

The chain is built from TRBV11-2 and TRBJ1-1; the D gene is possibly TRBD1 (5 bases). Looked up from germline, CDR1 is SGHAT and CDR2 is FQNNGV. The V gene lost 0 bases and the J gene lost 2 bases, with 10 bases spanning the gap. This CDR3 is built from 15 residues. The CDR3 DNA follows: TGTGCCAGCAGCTTAGAGTGGGGCGCTAACACTGAAGCTTTCTTT. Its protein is CASSLEWGANTEAFF.

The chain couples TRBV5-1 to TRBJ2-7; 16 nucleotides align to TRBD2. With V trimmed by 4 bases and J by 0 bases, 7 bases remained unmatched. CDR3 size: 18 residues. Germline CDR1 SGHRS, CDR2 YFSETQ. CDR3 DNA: TGCGCCAGCAGCACGGGACTAGCGGGAGGGTCCTTCTCCTACGAGCAGTACTTC. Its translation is CASSTGLAGGSFSYEQYF.

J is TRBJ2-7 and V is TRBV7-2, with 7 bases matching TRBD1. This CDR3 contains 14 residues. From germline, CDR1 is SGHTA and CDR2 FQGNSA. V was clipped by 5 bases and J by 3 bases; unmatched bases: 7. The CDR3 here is CASSPPGQFYEQYF. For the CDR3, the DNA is TGTGCCAGCAGCCCACCGGGACAGTTCTACGAGCAGTACTTC.

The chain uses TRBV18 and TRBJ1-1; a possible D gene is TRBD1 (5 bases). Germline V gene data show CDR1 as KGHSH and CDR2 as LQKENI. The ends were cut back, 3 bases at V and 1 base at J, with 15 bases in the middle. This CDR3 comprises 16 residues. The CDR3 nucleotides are TGTGCCAGCTCACCTGGGCAAGTACAGGCGAACACTGAAGCTTTCTTT. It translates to CASSPGQVQANTEAFF. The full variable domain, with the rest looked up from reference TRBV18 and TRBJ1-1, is NAGVMQNPRHLVRRRGQEARLRCSPMKGHSHVYWYRQLPEEGLKFMVYLQKENIIDESGMPKERFSAEFPKEGPSILRIQQVVRGDSAAYFCASSPGQVQANTEAFFGQGTRLTVV.